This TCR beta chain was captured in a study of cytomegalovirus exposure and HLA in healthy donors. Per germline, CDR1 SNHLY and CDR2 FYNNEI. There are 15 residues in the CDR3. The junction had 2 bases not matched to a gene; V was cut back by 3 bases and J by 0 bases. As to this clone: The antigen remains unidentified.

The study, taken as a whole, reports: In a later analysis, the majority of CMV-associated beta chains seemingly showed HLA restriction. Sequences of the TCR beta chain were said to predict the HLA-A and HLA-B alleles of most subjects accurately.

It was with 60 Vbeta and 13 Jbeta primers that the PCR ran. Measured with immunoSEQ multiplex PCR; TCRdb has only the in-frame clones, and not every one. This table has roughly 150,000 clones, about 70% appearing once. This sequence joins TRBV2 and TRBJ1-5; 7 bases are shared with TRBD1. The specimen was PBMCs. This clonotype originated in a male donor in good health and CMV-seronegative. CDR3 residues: CASSEGQTSNQPQHF. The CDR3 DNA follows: TGTGCCAGCAGTGAGGGACAGACTAGCAATCAGCCCCAGCATTTT.